Below, 23 T cell receptor beta chains from the same sample are listed, as sequenced in a study of T cells in tuberculosis. Cells were sorted from thawed PBMC rested overnight and stained with GMM-loaded CD1B tetramer, viability dye and anti-CD3. CD1B tetramers were loaded with Rhodococcus equi-derived C32 glucose monomycolate. Assay used: immunoSEQ multiplex PCR; TCRdb lists only in-frame clones, some missing. Of about 58,000 clones listed, approximately 85% are singletons. Sequencing used CD1b-GMM tetramer-negative cells sorted from PBMCs. The receptors were gathered from an adult woman with latent tuberculosis.

The chain joins TRBV5-4 to TRBJ1-2; TRBD1 aligns across 9 bases. The ends lost 4 bases at V and 8 bases at J; junction bases unmatched: 12. CDR3 length equals 15 residues. Germline V lookup: CDR1 SGHNT, CDR2 YYREEE (reference sequence). The CDR3: CASSPQGAAPGGYTF. The CDR3 coding sequence is TGTGCCAGCAGCCCACAGGGGGCGGCCCCGGGAGGCTACACCTTC.

This sequence joins TRBV5-5 and TRBJ1-5; D gene unclear. CDR1 is SGHKS, CDR2 YYEKEE, per germline (reference sequence). The ends were cut back, 4 bases at V and 0 bases at J, with 5 bases in the middle. The CDR3 sequence is 13 residues long. The CDR3 bases are TGTGCCAGCAGCCCAGATAGCAATCAGCCCCAGCATTTT. Its protein product is CASSPDSNQPQHF.

The V and J genes are TRBV27 and TRBJ1-1; 10 bases agree with TRBD1. The ends lost 4 bases at V and 6 bases at J; junction bases unmatched: 2. The CDR3 loop spans 13 amino acids. CDR1 is MNHEY and CDR2 is SMNVEV in the germline V gene (reference sequence). This CDR3 reads CASSWTGGAEAFF. DNA for the CDR3: TGTGCCAGCAGTTGGACAGGGGGGGCTGAAGCTTTCTTT.

The rearrangement links TRBV30 to TRBJ2-2, with 10 bases identical to TRBD2. The CDR3 has 17 amino acids. The V and J ends lost 0 bases and 5 bases, in that order; junction bases with no gene match: 9. Germline CDR1 GTSNPN, CDR2 SVGIG (reference sequence). This CDR3 reads CAWSVLWASGRTGELFF. The CDR3 DNA is TGTGCCTGGAGTGTACTCTGGGCTAGCGGGAGAACCGGGGAGCTGTTTTTT.

V and J are TRBV7-8 and TRBJ1-4; 8 nucleotides agree with TRBD1. Germline V CDR1 and CDR2: SGHVS, FQNEAQ. V lost 5 bases to trimming and J lost 1 base; unmatched junction nucleotides: 6. The CDR3 has 16 residues. CDR3 amino acids: CASSLDRALTNEKLFF. In nucleotides, the CDR3 is TGTGCCAGCAGCCTGGACAGGGCCCTAACTAATGAAAAACTGTTTTTT.

This clone is a singleton in its sample. This chain connects TRBV30 to TRBJ1-2; maybe TRBD1 (6 bases). From germline, CDR1 is GTSNPN and CDR2 SVGIG (reference sequence). V gave up 0 bases and J gave up 7 bases, with 12 bases separating them. The length of the CDR3 is 13 residues. The DNA for the CDR3 is TGTGCCTGGAGTGTAGGACAGAAACTTGGCTACACCTTC. It specifies CAWSVGQKLGYTF.

This chain uses TRBV27 with TRBJ2-1, with a tentative D call TRBD1 (6 bases). From germline, CDR1 is MNHEY and CDR2 SMNVEV (reference sequence). The V gene lost 1 base and the J gene lost 0 bases, with 10 bases spanning the gap. The CDR3 is made up of 16 amino acids. CDR3 bases: TGTGCCAGCAGTTTATATCAGGGGAACTCCTACAATGAGCAGTTCTTC. Amino acid sequence: CASSLYQGNSYNEQFF.

This clone occurred a few times. V usage is TRBV14 and J usage is TRBJ2-5; 8 bases map to TRBD2. This CDR3 has 15 residues. Germline CDR1 reads SGHDN; CDR2 reads FVKESK. The ends lost 3 bases at V and 3 bases at J; junction bases unmatched: 6. The chain's CDR3 is CASSQRGAIKETQYF. CDR3 coding DNA: TGTGCCAGCAGCCAGCGGGGGGCCATAAAAGAGACCCAGTACTTC. Supplemented by reference TRBV14 and TRBJ2-5, the full variable domain reads EAGVTQFPSHSVIEKGQTVTLRCDPISGHDNLYWYRRVMGKEIKFLLHFVKESKQDESGMPNNRFLAERTGGTYSTLKVQPAELEDSGVYFCASSQRGAIKETQYFGPGTRLLVL.

This sequence joins TRBV29-1 and TRBJ2-1; 8 bases agree with TRBD1. This CDR3 region has 14 residues. The V gene's germline CDR1 is SQVTM and CDR2 ANQGSEA. V was pared by 4 bases and J by 4 bases, with 6 bases of the junction left unmatched. The CDR3 DNA is TGCAGCGTTGTACGGACAGGGTTATACAATGAGCAGTTCTTC. Translated, it gives CSVVRTGLYNEQFF.

The chain couples TRBV7-8 to TRBJ1-5; weak D call: TRBD1 (5 bases). The V and J ends lost 3 bases and 2 bases respectively, with 8 bases between them. CDR3 length: 14 amino acids. The germline gives CDR1 SGHVS, CDR2 FQNEAQ. CDR3 bases: TGTGCCAGCAGCTTTGGGGCGGGCAATCAGCCCCAGCATTTT. Its translation is CASSFGAGNQPQHF.

The chain employs TRBV15 and TRBJ1-1; D ambiguous. Looked up from germline, CDR1 is LNHNV and CDR2 is YYDKDF (reference sequence). The CDR3 is 13 amino acids. V was trimmed by 4 bases and J by 1 base, leaving 7 bases between them. CDR3 coding DNA: TGTGCCACCAGCACCGATAGGAACACTGAAGCTTTCTTT. It codes for CATSTDRNTEAFF.

The V call is TRBV30, the J call TRBJ1-2; maybe TRBD1 (6 bases). Germline V gene data show CDR1 as GTSNPN and CDR2 as SVGIG (reference sequence). V lost 1 base, J lost 10 bases, and 13 bases lay in between. The CDR3 loop spans 12 amino acids. CDR3 sequence (DNA): TGTGCCTGGAGTGCCAAGGGGACAACCTACACCTTC. Protein product: CAWSAKGTTYTF. Full variable domain (outside the CDR3, taken from reference TRBV30 and TRBJ1-2): SQTIHQWPATLVQPVGSPLSLECTVEGTSNPNLYWYRQAAGRGLQLLFYSVGIGQISSEVPQNLSASRPQDRQFILSSKKLLLSDSGFYLCAWSAKGTTYTFGSGTRLTVV.

This clone came up a few times. This chain joins TRBV4-2 and TRBJ2-7, with 12 bases fitting TRBD2. Per the germline V gene, CDR1 is LGHNA and CDR2 is YNFKEQ. The V and J ends lost 1 base and 5 bases, in that order; junction bases with no gene match: 3. CDR3 length equals 15 residues. The chain's CDR3 is CASSQASGGADEQYF. The CDR3 DNA is TGTGCCAGCAGCCAAGCTAGCGGGGGGGCCGACGAGCAGTACTTC.

In this sample, this clone turned up once. The chain joins TRBV13 to TRBJ2-3; a possible D gene is TRBD1 (5 bases). The CDR3 totals 13 residues. Germline V CDR1 and CDR2: PRHDT, FYEKMQ (reference sequence). The V end was cut by 5 bases, the J end by 7 bases, with 13 bases between. CDR3 sequence: CASSIKPGNTQYF. CDR3 in DNA: TGTGCCAGCAGCATCAAGCCAGGGAATACGCAGTATTTT.

This clone has a single count. The chain uses TRBV5-4 and TRBJ2-7; 11 bases line up with TRBD2. V shed 4 bases and J 3 bases; nucleotides not matched to a gene: 3. The V gene's germline CDR1 is SGHNT and CDR2 YYREEE (reference sequence). The CDR3 is 14 amino acids. This CDR3 is CASSRTSGFYEQYF. CDR3 DNA sequence: TGTGCCAGCAGCCGGACTAGCGGGTTCTACGAGCAGTACTTC.

The CDR3 here is CASSLASSTDTQYF. The CDR3 DNA is TGTGCCAGCAGCTTAGCCTCTAGCACAGATACGCAGTATTTT. J is TRBJ2-3 and V is TRBV7-2; D is unresolved. Trimming cost V 0 bases and J 0 bases, with 4 bases left between them. The CDR3 runs to 14 residues. CDR1 is SGHTA, CDR2 FQGNSA, per germline.

The CDR3 region is CASTGGYEQYF. The CDR3 region has the DNA TGTGCCAGCACGGGGGGGTACGAGCAGTACTTC. The chain joins TRBV2 to TRBJ2-7; 8 bases align to TRBD2. Germline V gene sequence: CDR1 SNHLY, CDR2 FYNNEI. J was trimmed by 4 bases and V by 7 bases; bases with no gene match: 0. The CDR3 length is 11 residues. Together with reference TRBV2 and TRBJ2-7, the CDR3 gives the full variable domain: EPEVTQTPSHQVTQMGQEVILRCVPISNHLYFYWYRQILGQKVEFLVSFYNNEISEKSEIFDDQFSVERPDGSNFTLKIRSTKLEDSAMYFCASTGGYEQYFGPGTRLTVT.

V gene TRBV30 combines with J gene TRBJ2-1, with 13 bases identical to TRBD2. J gave up 7 bases and V 4 bases, and 1 base lay outside the gene matches. Germline values: CDR1 GTSNPN, CDR2 SVGIG (reference sequence). The CDR3 contains 13 residues. CDR3 nucleotide sequence: TGTGCCTGGACGGGACTAGCGGGGAATGAGCAGTTCTTC. Translating gives CAWTGLAGNEQFF.

J is TRBJ1-2 and V is TRBV19, with TRBD1 matching over 8 bases. This CDR3 contains 14 residues. Germline V gene lookup returns CDR1 LNHDA and CDR2 SQIVND (reference sequence). J gave up 8 bases and V 6 bases, and 11 bases lay outside the gene matches. The CDR3 DNA sequence: TGTGCCAGTAGCCTAGGACAGGGTTTGTCAGGCTACACCTTC. Residues: CASSLGQGLSGYTF. The full variable domain, in which reference TRBV19 and TRBJ1-2 provide the parts outside the CDR3, is DGGITQSPKYLFRKEGQNVTLSCEQNLNHDAMYWYRQDPGQGLRLIYYSQIVNDFQKGDIAEGYSVSREKKESFPLTVTSAQKNPTAFYLCASSLGQGLSGYTFGSGTRLTVV.

This sequence joins TRBV5-4 and TRBJ2-5; 8 positions agree with TRBD2. The CDR3 length is 15 residues. Germline assignment: CDR1 SGHNT and CDR2 YYREEE (reference sequence). Losses at the gene ends were 0 bases for V and 4 bases for J; bases not matched to a gene: 5. CDR3 residues: CASSLAGGGTETQYF. In DNA form, the CDR3 reads TGTGCCAGCAGCTTGGCCGGCGGGGGGACAGAGACCCAGTACTTC.

The V and J genes are TRBV6-4 and TRBJ2-2, with 8 bases matching TRBD2. V was clipped by 3 bases and J by 3 bases; unmatched bases: 0. CDR3 size: 14 residues. Germline CDR1 is MRHNA and CDR2 is SNTAGT. The CDR3 region has the DNA TGTGCCAGCAGTGAAGCGGGGGACACCGGGGAGCTGTTTTTT. Protein product: CASSEAGDTGELFF.

The rearrangement uses TRBV9 and TRBJ2-2; 8 nucleotides agree with TRBD1. The V gene end was trimmed by 4 bases and the J gene end by 7 bases; junction bases not matched to a gene: 6. This CDR3 region has 14 residues. Germline values: CDR1 SGDLS, CDR2 YYNGEE. CDR3 amino acids: CASSRTGLIGELFF. Written as DNA, the CDR3 is TGTGCCAGCAGCAGGACAGGGCTTATCGGGGAGCTGTTTTTT.

This clone has only one observation. This chain links TRBV7-9 with TRBJ1-2, with 7 nucleotides matching TRBD1. J lost 4 bases, V lost 2 bases, and 4 bases had no gene match. The CDR3 has 14 amino acids. Germline CDR1 and CDR2: SEHNR and FQNEAQ (reference sequence). CDR3 coding DNA: TGTGCCAGCAGCTTACAGGGGGTCGTCTATGGCTACACCTTC. It specifies CASSLQGVVYGYTF.